Below, 25 T cell receptor beta chains from the same sample are listed, as sequenced in a study of Graves' ophthalmopathy and Graves' hyperthyroidism. RNA served as the template for amplifying TCR beta CDR3 regions. RT-PCR was first run with HTBI primers, then multiplex PCR in a second round. TCRdb re-analysed the multiplex PCR reads in MiXCR, keeping a single row per CDR3 protein. The data show roughly 480,000 distinct CDR3 sequences, with approximately 15% seen just once and 8% to 10% held by the top ten. The sequenced material came from blood. These receptor sequences come from a woman aged 25 to 45 with Graves' ophthalmopathy.

This clonotype was detected many times. CDR3: CAWSGDRLANYGYTF. In nucleotides, the CDR3 is TGTGCCTGGTCAGGGGATCGGTTAGCTAACTATGGCTACACCTTC. This sequence joins TRBV30 and TRBJ1-2; perhaps TRBD1 as D (6 bases). CDR3 size: 15 residues. Germline CDR1 GTSNPN, CDR2 SVGIG (reference sequence). V lost 5 bases and J 0 bases, leaving 16 bases between the germline ends. Combining the CDR3 with reference TRBV30 and TRBJ1-2 gives the whole variable domain SQTIHQWPATLVQPVGSPLSLECTVEGTSNPNLYWYRQAAGRGLQLLFYSVGIGQISSEVPQNLSASRPQDRQFILSSKKLLLSDSGFYLCAWSGDRLANYGYTFGSGTRLTVV.

The chain employs TRBV12-3 or TRBV12-4 and TRBJ1-3; D unresolved. V was pared by 5 bases and J by 3 bases, with 11 bases between. The CDR3 covers 14 residues. In nucleotides, the CDR3 is TGTGCCAGCAGTCTGGTCCGGTTTGGAAACACCATATATTTT. It yields the protein CASSLVRFGNTIYF.

This chain uses TRBV5-1 with TRBJ2-6, with D possibly being TRBD1 (6 bases). Germline CDR1 and CDR2: SGHRS and YFSETQ. The CDR3 consists of 17 residues. Deletions cut 4 bases from V and 0 bases from J, with 14 bases between. The CDR3 nucleotides are TGCGCCAGCAGCCCAGGGACATCTCTCTCTGGGGCCAACGTCCTGACTTTC. The encoded protein is CASSPGTSLSGANVLTF.

This clonotype was observed at least ten times. This chain links TRBV3-1 with TRBJ1-6, with unresolved D. V gave up 0 bases and J gave up 6 bases, with 9 bases separating them. CDR1 is LGHDT, CDR2 YNNKEL, per germline (reference sequence). This CDR3 region has 15 residues. CDR3 sequence reads: CASSQDGTSNSPLHF. For the CDR3, the DNA is TGTGCCAGCAGCCAAGATGGTACCTCTAATTCACCCCTCCACTTT. The variable domain in full, with the rest retrieved from reference TRBV3-1 and TRBJ1-6, is DTAVSQTPKYLVTQMGNDKSIKCEQNLGHDTMYWYKQDSKKFLKIMFSYNNKELIINETVPNRFSPKSPDKAHLNLHINSLELGDSAVYFCASSQDGTSNSPLHFGNGTRLTVT.

This clonotype has a count of ten or more. V and J are TRBV20-1 and TRBJ1-5, with 8 bases matching TRBD1. The CDR3 is 14 amino acids. Trimming took 4 bases from V and 0 from J; bases not matched to a gene: 2. Looked up from germline, CDR1 is DFQATT and CDR2 is SNEGSKA (reference sequence). CDR3 residues: CSAIQGVSNQPQHF. DNA for the CDR3: TGCAGTGCTATACAGGGGGTTAGCAATCAGCCCCAGCATTTT.

This rearrangement joins TRBV3-1 to TRBJ2-7; weak D call: TRBD1 (6 bases). Trimming removed 8 bases at V and 6 bases at J, with 14 bases between. This CDR3 has 12 residues. Germline values: CDR1 LGHDT, CDR2 YNNKEL (reference sequence). The CDR3 sequence: CASGKTGSEQYF. In DNA form, the CDR3 reads TGTGCCAGCGGCAAAACAGGGTCCGAGCAGTACTTC.

This clonotype was counted many times. The rearrangement links TRBV6-1 to TRBJ1-2, with a tentative D call TRBD1 (6 bases). The CDR3 is 14 residues long. Germline V gives CDR1 MNHNS, CDR2 SASEGT. Trimming pared 2 bases from V and 3 bases from J, leaving 10 bases between. DNA of the CDR3: TGTGCCAGCAGTGAACTCGGGACACACTATGGCTACACCTTC. Protein sequence: CASSELGTHYGYTF.

The V call is TRBV29-1, the J call TRBJ2-7; 7 positions match TRBD1. There are 16 residues in the CDR3. J lost 0 bases, V lost 5 bases, and 13 bases had no gene match. Germline lookup yields CDR1 SQVTM and CDR2 ANQGSEA. The CDR3 bases are TGCAGCGTTACTATACCGGGACAGCTCTACTCCTACGAGCAGTACTTC. Translated: CSVTIPGQLYSYEQYF.

The sample holds many counts of this clonotype. The chain has TRBV15 and TRBJ1-6, with D maybe TRBD1 (6 bases). Germline V gene sequence: CDR1 LNHNV, CDR2 YYDKDF (reference sequence). Between the trimmed V and J ends, which lost 0 bases and 8 bases, there was a span of 14 bases. The CDR3 covers 16 residues. The CDR3: CATSRDRGGSDSPLHF. The DNA for the CDR3 is TGTGCCACCAGCAGAGATAGGGGGGGTTCAGATTCACCCCTCCACTTT.

This clonotype was counted at least ten times. The genes are TRBV3-1 and TRBJ1-1, with unresolved D. Germline assignment: CDR1 LGHDT and CDR2 YNNKEL (reference sequence). V was cut by 1 base and J by 4 bases, with 7 bases left in between. The CDR3 is 13 residues long. The CDR3 sequence is CASSQAEGTEAFF. CDR3 sequence (DNA): TGTGCCAGCAGCCAAGCCGAAGGCACTGAAGCTTTCTTT.

This clonotype was seen ten or more times. This sequence joins TRBV19 and TRBJ1-5; unclear D gene. Germline V lookup: CDR1 LNHDA, CDR2 SQIVND (reference sequence). V lost 0 bases, J lost 7 bases, and 13 bases lay in between. This CDR3 region has 15 residues. The CDR3 region is CASSIDRRVSQPQHF. Here the CDR3 DNA reads TGTGCCAGTAGTATAGATCGACGGGTAAGCCAGCCCCAGCATTTT.

This clonotype was picked up many times. The V gene is TRBV12-3 or TRBV12-4, the J gene TRBJ1-2, with 10 bases matching TRBD1. The V and J ends lost 5 bases and 7 bases, in that order; junction bases with no gene match: 10. The CDR3 is 15 residues long. The CDR3 DNA reads TGTGCCAGCAGTCCGTTATCCGGGACAGGGGTTGGCTACACCTTC. Translation: CASSPLSGTGVGYTF.

This clonotype was picked up many times. The genes are TRBV28 and TRBJ1-1; unclear D gene. Trimming left V 3 bases short and J 4 bases short, with 9 bases between. The CDR3 totals 13 residues. The germline V gene has CDR1 MDHEN and CDR2 SYDVKM. The CDR3 reads CASSFQWATEAFF. The CDR3 region has the DNA TGTGCCAGCAGTTTCCAGTGGGCCACTGAAGCTTTCTTT.

This clonotype was counted at least ten times. The V gene is TRBV20-1, the J gene TRBJ1-2; tentative D call: TRBD1 (5 bases). CDR1 is DFQATT and CDR2 is SNEGSKA in the germline V gene (reference sequence). The CDR3 runs to 13 residues. The V end was cut by 0 bases, the J end by 13 bases, with 18 bases between. CDR3 nucleotides: TGCAGTGCTAGAGATGGGGAGGGGTTGGTTTCCACCTTC. This codes for CSARDGEGLVSTF.

Concerning this clonotype itself: Because the CDR3 is missing its conserved closing phenylalanine or tryptophan, this is likely a read error. The DNA is left out, because the CDR3 cannot be placed on it with certainty; the CDR3 is given as TCRdb lists it. This chain uses TRBV5-6 with TRBJ2-2; the table's TRBD2 call for D was not verified on the DNA. Inclusive of both ends, the CDR3 amounts to 17 amino acids. The germline gives CDR1 SGHDT, CDR2 YYEEEE. The CDR3 protein is CASSLAGRGMNTGELVC.

This clonotype came up a few times. The J gene is TRBJ2-7, the V gene TRBV27; 8 bases are a match to TRBD1. The CDR3 runs 16 residues. V shed 5 bases, J shed 2 bases, and the junction held 11 bases outside the gene matches. Germline lookup yields CDR1 MNHEY and CDR2 SMNVEV (reference sequence). The CDR3 here is CASSTRQGPSPYEQYF. The CDR3 bases are TGTGCCAGCAGTACCCGACAGGGGCCATCCCCCTACGAGCAGTACTTC.

This rearrangement joins TRBV12-3 or TRBV12-4 to TRBJ1-1, with D unresolved. Trimming shortened V by 0 bases and J by 9 bases, and 11 bases separated the two germline ends. This CDR3 is 13 amino acids long. DNA for the CDR3: TGTGCCAGCAGTTTAGCGCCCGCCCTAAAAGCTTTCTTT. Translated, it gives CASSLAPALKAFF.

The chain joins TRBV9 to TRBJ2-2; the match to TRBD2 covers 9 bases. V lost 0 bases and J lost 6; bases outside the gene matches: 9. The CDR3 loop spans 17 amino acids. Germline V gene sequence: CDR1 SGDLS, CDR2 YYNGEE. The DNA for the CDR3 is TGTGCCAGCAGCGTAGGGGGTAGCGGGAGAAGGGCCGGGGAGCTGTTTTTT. This sequence encodes CASSVGGSGRRAGELFF. The variable domain in full, completed from reference TRBV9 and TRBJ2-2, reads DSGVTQTPKHLITATGQRVTLRCSPRSGDLSVYWYQQSLDQGLQFLIQYYNGEERAKGNILERFSAQQFPDLHSELNLSSLELGDSALYFCASSVGGSGRRAGELFFGEGSRLTVL.

The J gene is TRBJ1-1, the V gene TRBV4-1; D is ambiguous. Germline loops: CDR1 MGHRA, CDR2 YSYEKL. The CDR3 sequence is 17 residues long. The V and J ends lost 3 bases and 5 bases respectively, with 22 bases between them. CDR3 DNA: TGCGCCAGCAGCCAGGACCCCCTCCGAGGCCGTTGGACTGAAGCTTTCTTT. Protein product: CASSQDPLRGRWTEAFF.

The table lists this clonotype with a few counts. V and J are TRBV3-1 and TRBJ2-5; D is ambiguous. The CDR3 extends over 15 amino acids. The V end lost 0 bases, the J end lost 1 base, and 9 bases lay between the germline ends. Germline V gene lookup returns CDR1 LGHDT and CDR2 YNNKEL (reference sequence). The CDR3 DNA follows: TGTGCCAGCAGCCAAGATCTCGGTTTCCAAGAGACCCAGTACTTC. It encodes CASSQDLGFQETQYF.

This clonotype was found many times. The chain combines TRBV28 with TRBJ1-5; the D gene is possibly TRBD1 (5 bases). The CDR3 contains 15 residues. Germline CDR1 MDHEN, CDR2 SYDVKM. The V gene lost 6 bases and the J gene lost 1 base, with 13 bases spanning the gap. The CDR3 coding sequence is TGTGCCAGCAGGAGAGGGGTCGGGAGCAATCAGCCCCAGCATTTT. Translated: CASRRGVGSNQPQHF.

This clonotype was seen many times. This chain links TRBV19 with TRBJ1-5; D is unclear. The V gene's germline CDR1 is LNHDA and CDR2 SQIVND (reference sequence). Trimming cost V 10 bases and J 7 bases, with 11 bases left between them. CDR3 length: 11 amino acids. CDR3 sequence: CATTEGQPQHF. The CDR3 DNA reads as TGTGCCACAACCGAGGGACAGCCCCAGCATTTT.

This clonotype was detected many times. The CDR3 protein is CASSFARGLTEAFF. The CDR3 bases are TGTGCCAGCAGTTTTGCCAGGGGGCTTACTGAAGCTTTCTTT. V usage is TRBV27 and J usage is TRBJ1-1; 8 bases align to TRBD1. With 3 bases clipped from V and 5 bases from J, the junction kept 5 bases outside the gene matches. Germline V CDR1 and CDR2: MNHEY, SMNVEV (reference sequence). The CDR3 loop spans 14 amino acids.

In its sample, this clonotype was seen many times. This sequence joins TRBV14 and TRBJ2-7; TRBD2 agrees at 11 bases. CDR1 and CDR2 from the germline V gene are SGHDN and FVKESK. CDR3 length: 19 amino acids. Trimming took 5 bases from V and 5 from J; bases not matched to a gene: 20. This CDR3 reads CASSFSFGGLAVFVHEQYF. CDR3 coding DNA: TGTGCCAGCAGCTTCTCATTCGGGGGACTAGCGGTCTTCGTGCACGAGCAGTACTTC.

To note about this clonotype: One junction end disagrees with the germline gene, perhaps due to a read error. The gene calls are TRBV5-1 and TRBJ2-4; no firm D call. This CDR3 contains 14 residues. Germline CDR1 is SGHRS and CDR2 is YFSETQ. CDR3 region: CASSLDISPNIKYF. The CDR3 DNA is TGCGCCAGCAGCTTGGATATATCCCCAAACATTAAGTACTTC.